This section outlines one T cell receptor (beta chain) sequence together with its context. This entry is derived from a study of blood T cell repertoires in COVID-19. About the study: COVID-19 samples collected from the United States, Italy and Spain covered acute and convalescent phases.

Per the original data handling: Amplification of reference gene primers was used by the study to estimate nucleated cell counts. Measured with immunoSEQ multiplex PCR; TCRdb has only the in-frame clones, and not every one. Clone size and V and J calls were adopted from that table, with D and trimming inferred from the DNA. The sample comprises some 94,000 clones, around 85% of which are singletons, and around 19% rests with the top ten. The CDR3 sequence is 15 residues long. CDR1 and CDR2 (germline): SGHRS, YFSETQ. V gave up 0 bases and J gave up 0 bases, with 10 bases separating them. The receptor was derived from a woman in her fifties or sixties with COVID-19, enrolled during active disease. The chain joins TRBV5-1 to TRBJ2-7, with a possible D match to TRBD2 (5 bases). Sequencing was done on a sample of peripheral blood. The DNA for the CDR3 is TGCGCCAGCAGCTTGGCCCGGCTAGCCTCCTACGAGCAGTACTTC. Translated: CASSLARLASYEQYF. The full variable domain, with the rest looked up from reference TRBV5-1 and TRBJ2-7, is KAGVTQTPRYLIKTRGQQVTLSCSPISGHRSVSWYQQTPGQGLQFLFEYFSETQRNKGNFPGRFSGRQFSNSRSEMNVSTLELGDSALYLCASSLARLASYEQYFGPGTRLTVT.